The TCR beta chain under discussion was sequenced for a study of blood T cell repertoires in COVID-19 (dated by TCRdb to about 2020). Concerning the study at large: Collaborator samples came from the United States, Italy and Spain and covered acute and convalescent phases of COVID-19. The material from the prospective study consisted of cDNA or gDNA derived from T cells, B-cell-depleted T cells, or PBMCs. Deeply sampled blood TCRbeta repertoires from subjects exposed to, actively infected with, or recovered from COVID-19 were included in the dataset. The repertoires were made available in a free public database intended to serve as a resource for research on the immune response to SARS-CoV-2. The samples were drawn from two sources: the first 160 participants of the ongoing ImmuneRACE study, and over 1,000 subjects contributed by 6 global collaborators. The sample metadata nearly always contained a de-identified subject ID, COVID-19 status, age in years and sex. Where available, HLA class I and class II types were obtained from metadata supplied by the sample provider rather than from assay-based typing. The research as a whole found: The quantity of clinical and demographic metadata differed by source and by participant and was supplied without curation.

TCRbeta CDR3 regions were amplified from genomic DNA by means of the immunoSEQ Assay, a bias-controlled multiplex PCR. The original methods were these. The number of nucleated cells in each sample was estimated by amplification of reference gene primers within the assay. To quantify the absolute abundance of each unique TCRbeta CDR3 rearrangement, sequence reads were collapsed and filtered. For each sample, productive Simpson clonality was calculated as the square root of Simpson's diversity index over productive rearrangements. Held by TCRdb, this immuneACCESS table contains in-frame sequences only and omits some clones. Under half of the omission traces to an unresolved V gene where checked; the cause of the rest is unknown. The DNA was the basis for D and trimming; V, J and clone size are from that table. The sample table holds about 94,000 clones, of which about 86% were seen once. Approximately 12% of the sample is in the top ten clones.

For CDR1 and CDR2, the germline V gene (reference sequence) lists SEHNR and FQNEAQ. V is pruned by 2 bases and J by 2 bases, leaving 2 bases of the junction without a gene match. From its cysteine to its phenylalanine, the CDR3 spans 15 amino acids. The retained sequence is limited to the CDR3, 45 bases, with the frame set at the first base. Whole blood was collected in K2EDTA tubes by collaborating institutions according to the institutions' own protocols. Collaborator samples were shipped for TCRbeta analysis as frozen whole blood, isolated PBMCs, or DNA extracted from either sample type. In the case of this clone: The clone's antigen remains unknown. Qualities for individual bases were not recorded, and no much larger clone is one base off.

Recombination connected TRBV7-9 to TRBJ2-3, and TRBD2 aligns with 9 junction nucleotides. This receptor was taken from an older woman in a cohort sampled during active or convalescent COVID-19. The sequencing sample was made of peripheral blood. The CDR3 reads CASSLMGLATDTQYF. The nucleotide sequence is TGTGCCAGCAGCTTAATGGGACTAGCCACAGATACGCAGTATTTT. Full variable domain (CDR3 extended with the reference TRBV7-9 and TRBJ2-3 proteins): DTGVSQNPRHKITKRGQNVTFRCDPISEHNRLYWYRQTLGQGPEFLTYFQNEAQLEKSRLLSDRFSAERPKGSFSTLEIQRTEQGDSAMYLCASSLMGLATDTQYFGPGTRLTVL.